This TCR beta chain was recovered during a study of cytomegalovirus exposure and HLA in healthy donors. Study outcomes and limitations: Altogether, some 160 TCR beta chains were recorded as cytomegalovirus-associated. In vitro confirmation showed three CMV-associated chains to be CMV antigen specific. About 87% or about 30% of the time was how often most TCR beta V segments were productive, according to an earlier analysis. In a later analysis, TCR association rates varied by HLA locus: DRB1 most, HLA-C fewest.

PCR used 60 Vbeta primers and 13 Jbeta primers. The method was immunoSEQ multiplex PCR; TCRdb's version includes in-frame clones alone and lacks a portion of them. The table lists over 150,000 clones, approximately 84% of them singletons. A note on this clone: Its antigen is currently unknown. At one of its ends the junction is not consistent with the germline gene, which may arise from a read error. The sample has other DNA sequences that encode this CDR3 too.

This CDR3 is 12 amino acids long. The germline gives CDR1 MDHEN, CDR2 SYDVKM. The V gene is TRBV28, the J gene TRBJ1-1; 7 nucleotides line up with TRBD1. The sample comprised PBMCs. This sequence originates from a girl aged 5 to 17 in good health and CMV-seropositive. The CDR3 here is CASSNRGFEAFF. The CDR3 coding sequence is TGTGCCAGCAGTAACAGGGGATTCGAAGCCTTCTTT.